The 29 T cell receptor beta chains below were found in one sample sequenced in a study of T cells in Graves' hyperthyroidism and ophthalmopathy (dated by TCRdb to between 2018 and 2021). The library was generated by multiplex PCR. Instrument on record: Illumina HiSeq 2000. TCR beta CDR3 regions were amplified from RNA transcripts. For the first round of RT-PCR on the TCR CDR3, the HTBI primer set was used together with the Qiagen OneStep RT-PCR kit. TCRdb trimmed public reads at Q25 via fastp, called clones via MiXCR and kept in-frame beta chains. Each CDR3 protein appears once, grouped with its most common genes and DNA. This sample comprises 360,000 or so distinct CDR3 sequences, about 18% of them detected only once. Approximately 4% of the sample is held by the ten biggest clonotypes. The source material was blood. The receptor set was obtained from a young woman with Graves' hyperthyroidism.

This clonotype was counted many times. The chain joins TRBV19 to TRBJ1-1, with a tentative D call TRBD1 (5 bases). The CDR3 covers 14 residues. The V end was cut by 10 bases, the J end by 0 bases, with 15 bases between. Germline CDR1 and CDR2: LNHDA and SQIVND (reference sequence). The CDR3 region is CATVRQTLNTEAFF. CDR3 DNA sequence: TGTGCCACCGTCCGACAGACTTTGAACACTGAAGCTTTCTTT.

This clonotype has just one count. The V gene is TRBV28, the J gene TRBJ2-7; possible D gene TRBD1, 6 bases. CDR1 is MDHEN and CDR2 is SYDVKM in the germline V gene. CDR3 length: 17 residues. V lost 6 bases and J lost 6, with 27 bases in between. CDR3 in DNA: TGTGCCAGCAGCTTTCACGAACGATGGACACGAGGGGGCGAGCAGTACTTC. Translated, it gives CASSFHERWTRGGEQYF.

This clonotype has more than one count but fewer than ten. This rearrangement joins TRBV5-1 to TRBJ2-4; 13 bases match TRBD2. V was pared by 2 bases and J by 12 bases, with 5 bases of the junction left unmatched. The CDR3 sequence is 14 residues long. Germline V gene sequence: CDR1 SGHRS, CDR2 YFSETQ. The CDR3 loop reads CASSLTSGGADQYF. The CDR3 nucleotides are TGCGCCAGCAGCTTAACTAGCGGGGGGGCCGATCAGTACTTC.

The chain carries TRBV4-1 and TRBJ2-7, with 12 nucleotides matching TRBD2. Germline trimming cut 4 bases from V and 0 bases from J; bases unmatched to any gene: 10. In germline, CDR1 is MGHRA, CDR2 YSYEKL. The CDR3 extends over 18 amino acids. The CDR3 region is CASSLAIWTSGASYEQYF. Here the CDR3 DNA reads TGCGCCAGCAGCCTCGCAATTTGGACTAGCGGGGCCTCCTACGAGCAGTACTTC.

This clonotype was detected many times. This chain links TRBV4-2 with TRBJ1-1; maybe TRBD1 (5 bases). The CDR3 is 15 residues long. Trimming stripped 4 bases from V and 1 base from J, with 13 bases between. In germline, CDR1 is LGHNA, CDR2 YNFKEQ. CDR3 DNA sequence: TGTGCCAGCAGCCCCGAGGGGCGGACGAACACTGAAGCTTTCTTT. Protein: CASSPEGRTNTEAFF.

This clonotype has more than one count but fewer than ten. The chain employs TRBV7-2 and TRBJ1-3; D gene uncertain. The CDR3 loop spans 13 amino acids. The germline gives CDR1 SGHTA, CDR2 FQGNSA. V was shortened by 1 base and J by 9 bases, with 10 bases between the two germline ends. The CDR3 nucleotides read TGTGCCAGCAGCTTAGACCCCAGAGCCACCATATATTTT. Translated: CASSLDPRATIYF.

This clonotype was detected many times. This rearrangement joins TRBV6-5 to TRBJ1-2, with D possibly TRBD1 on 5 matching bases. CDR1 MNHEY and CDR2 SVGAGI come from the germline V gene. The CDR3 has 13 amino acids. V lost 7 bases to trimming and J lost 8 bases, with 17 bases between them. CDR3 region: CASKLLHWGGYTF. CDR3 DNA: TGTGCCAGCAAGCTCCTCCATTGGGGGGGCTACACCTTC.

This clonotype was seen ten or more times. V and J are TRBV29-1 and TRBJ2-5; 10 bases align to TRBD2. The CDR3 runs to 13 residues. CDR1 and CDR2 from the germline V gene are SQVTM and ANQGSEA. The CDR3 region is CGAQRGGGETQYF. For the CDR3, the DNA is TGCGGAGCCCAGCGGGGGGGTGGAGAGACCCAGTACTTC.

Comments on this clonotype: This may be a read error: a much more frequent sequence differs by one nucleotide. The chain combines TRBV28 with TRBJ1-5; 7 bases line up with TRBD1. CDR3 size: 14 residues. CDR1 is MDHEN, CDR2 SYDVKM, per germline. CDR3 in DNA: TGTGCCAGCGGGACAGTTTATAGCAATCAGCCCCAGCAGTTT. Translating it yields CASGTVYSNQPQQF.

In DNA, the CDR3 is TGTGCCAGCAGCCGGACTAGCGCGGGGGCTCGGGATCAGTACTTC. This sequence encodes CASSRTSAGARDQYF. V gene TRBV6-1 combines with J gene TRBJ2-7; 9 bases align to TRBD2. Germline trimming cut 6 bases from V and 10 bases from J; bases unmatched to any gene: 16. Germline V gene lookup returns CDR1 MNHNS and CDR2 SASEGT. The CDR3 sequence is 15 residues long.

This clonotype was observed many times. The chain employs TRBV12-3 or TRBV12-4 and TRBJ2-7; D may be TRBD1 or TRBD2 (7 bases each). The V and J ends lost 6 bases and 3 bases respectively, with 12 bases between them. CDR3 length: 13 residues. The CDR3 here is CASRQGRDYEQYF. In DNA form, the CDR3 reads TGTGCCAGCAGACAGGGGAGGGACTACGAGCAGTACTTC.

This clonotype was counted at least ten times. CDR3 in amino acids: CASSSRTATGNTIYF. CDR3 sequence (DNA): TGTGCCAGCAGTTCGCGGACAGCGACTGGAAACACCATATATTTT. This sequence joins TRBV28 and TRBJ1-3, with D maybe TRBD1 (6 bases). The CDR3 contains 15 residues. Germline values: CDR1 MDHEN, CDR2 SYDVKM. V lost 4 bases to trimming and J lost 2 bases, with 12 bases between them.

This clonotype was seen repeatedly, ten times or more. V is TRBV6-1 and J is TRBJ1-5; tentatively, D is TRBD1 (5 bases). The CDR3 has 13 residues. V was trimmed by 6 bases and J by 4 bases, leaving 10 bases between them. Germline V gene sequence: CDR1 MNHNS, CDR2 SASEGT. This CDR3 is CASRTRENQPQHF. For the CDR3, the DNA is TGTGCCAGCAGAACCAGGGAGAATCAGCCCCAGCATTTT.

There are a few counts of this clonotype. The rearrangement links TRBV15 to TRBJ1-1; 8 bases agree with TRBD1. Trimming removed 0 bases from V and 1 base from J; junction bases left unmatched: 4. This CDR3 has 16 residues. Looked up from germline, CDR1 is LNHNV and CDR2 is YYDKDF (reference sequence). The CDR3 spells CATSRDLGTGNTEAFF. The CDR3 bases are TGTGCCACCAGCAGAGATCTCGGGACAGGGAACACTGAAGCTTTCTTT.

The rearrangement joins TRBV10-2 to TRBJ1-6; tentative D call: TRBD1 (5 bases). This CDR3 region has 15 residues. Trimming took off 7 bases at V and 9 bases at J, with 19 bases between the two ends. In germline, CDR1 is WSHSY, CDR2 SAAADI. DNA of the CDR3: TGCGCCAGCACGGGGGGTGCGCAGGGCGGTTCACCCCTCCACTTT. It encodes CASTGGAQGGSPLHF.

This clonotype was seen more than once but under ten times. The CDR3 sequence is CASSGGGTGRYTGELFF. CDR3 coding DNA: TGTGCCAGCAGCGGAGGGGGTACAGGGCGATACACCGGGGAGCTGTTTTTT. V is TRBV9 and J is TRBJ2-2; TRBD1 might be the D (6 bases). This CDR3 comprises 17 residues. Germline-derived CDR1 and CDR2 are SGDLS and YYNGEE. Trimming removed 3 bases from V and 3 bases from J, with 18 bases in between.

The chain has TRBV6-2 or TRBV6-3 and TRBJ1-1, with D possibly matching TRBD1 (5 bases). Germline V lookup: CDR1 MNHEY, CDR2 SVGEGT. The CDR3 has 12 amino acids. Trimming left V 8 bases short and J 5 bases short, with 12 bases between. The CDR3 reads CASRWGLTEAFF. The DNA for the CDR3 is TGTGCCAGCCGGTGGGGGTTGACTGAAGCTTTCTTT.

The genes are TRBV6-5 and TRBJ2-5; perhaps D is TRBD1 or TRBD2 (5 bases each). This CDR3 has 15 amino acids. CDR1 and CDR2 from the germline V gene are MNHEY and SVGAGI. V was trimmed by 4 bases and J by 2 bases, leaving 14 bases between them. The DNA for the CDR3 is TGTGCCAGCAGTTTTGGGGCAGGAGGACAAGAGACCCAGTACTTC. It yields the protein CASSFGAGGQETQYF.

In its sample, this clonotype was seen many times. The CDR3 sequence is CASSVGKRNQPQHF. The CDR3 coding sequence is TGTGCCAGCAGTGTGGGGAAACGCAATCAGCCCCAGCATTTT. The chain joins TRBV2 to TRBJ1-5; D not resolved. Germline CDR1 reads SNHLY; CDR2 reads FYNNEI. The CDR3 contains 14 residues. The germline V and J ends were trimmed by 4 bases and 2 bases, with 9 bases remaining between them.

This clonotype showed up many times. The CDR3 bases are TGCGCCAGCAGCTCCCGACCGCTGTCCCTGAACACTGAAGCTTTCTTT. It specifies CASSSRPLSLNTEAFF. The genes are TRBV5-1 and TRBJ1-1; the D is unclear. Trimming shortened V by 3 bases and J by 0 bases, and 15 bases separated the two germline ends. The CDR3 contains 16 residues. Germline assignment: CDR1 SGHRS and CDR2 YFSETQ.

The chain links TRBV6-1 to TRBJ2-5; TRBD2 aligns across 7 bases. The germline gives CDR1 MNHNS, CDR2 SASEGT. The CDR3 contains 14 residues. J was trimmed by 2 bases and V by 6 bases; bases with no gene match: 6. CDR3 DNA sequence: TGTGCCAGCAGATCAGCGGGGACTCAAGAGACCCAGTACTTC. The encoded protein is CASRSAGTQETQYF.

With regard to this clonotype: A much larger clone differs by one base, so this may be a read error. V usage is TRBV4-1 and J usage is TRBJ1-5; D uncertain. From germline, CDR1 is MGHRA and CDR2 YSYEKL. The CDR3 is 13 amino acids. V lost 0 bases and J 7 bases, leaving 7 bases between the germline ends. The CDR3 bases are TGCGCCAGCAGCCAAGATCAGAGGCAGCCCCAGCATTTT. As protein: CASSQDQRQPQHF.

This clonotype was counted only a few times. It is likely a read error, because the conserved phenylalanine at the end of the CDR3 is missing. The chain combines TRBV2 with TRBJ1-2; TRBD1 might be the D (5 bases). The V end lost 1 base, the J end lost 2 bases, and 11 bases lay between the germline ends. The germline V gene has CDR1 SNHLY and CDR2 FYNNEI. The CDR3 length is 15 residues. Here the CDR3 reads CASSEGYRTNYGYTL. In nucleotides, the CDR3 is TGTGCCAGCAGTGAAGGGTACAGGACCAACTATGGCTACACCCTC.

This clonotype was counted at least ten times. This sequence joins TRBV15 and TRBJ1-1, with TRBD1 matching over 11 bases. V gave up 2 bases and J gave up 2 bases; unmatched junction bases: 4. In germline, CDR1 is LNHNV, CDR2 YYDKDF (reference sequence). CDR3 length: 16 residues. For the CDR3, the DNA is TGTGCCACCAGCAGATGGGGGACAGGGGGTAACACTGAAGCTTTCTTT. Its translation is CATSRWGTGGNTEAFF.

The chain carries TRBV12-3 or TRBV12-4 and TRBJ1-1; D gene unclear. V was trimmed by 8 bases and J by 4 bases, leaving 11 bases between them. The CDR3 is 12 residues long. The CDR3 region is CASAGDLTEAFF. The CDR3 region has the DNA TGTGCCAGCGCGGGAGACCTCACTGAAGCTTTCTTT.

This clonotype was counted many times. The CDR3 DNA sequence: TGTGCCAGCAGCTTAGAACCGGGCAACAATCAGCCCCAGCATTTT. Translation gives CASSLEPGNNQPQHF. The rearrangement links TRBV7-6 to TRBJ1-5; D is unresolved. Germline CDR1 reads SGHVS; CDR2 reads FNYEAQ. This CDR3 contains 15 residues. The V gene lost 1 base and the J gene lost 3 bases, with 10 bases spanning the gap.

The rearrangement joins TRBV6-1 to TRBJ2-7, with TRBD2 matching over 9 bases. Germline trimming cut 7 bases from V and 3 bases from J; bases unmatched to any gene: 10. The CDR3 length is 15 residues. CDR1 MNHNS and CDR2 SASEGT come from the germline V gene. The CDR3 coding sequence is TGTGCCAGCACCAGTGGTAGCGGGAGTGTCTACGAGCAGTACTTC. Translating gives CASTSGSGSVYEQYF.

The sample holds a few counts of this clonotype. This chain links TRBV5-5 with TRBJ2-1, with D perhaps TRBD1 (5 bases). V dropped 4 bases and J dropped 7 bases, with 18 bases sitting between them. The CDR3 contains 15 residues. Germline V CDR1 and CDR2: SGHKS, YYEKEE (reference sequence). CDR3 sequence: CASSRSAGQQNEQFF. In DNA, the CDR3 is TGTGCCAGCAGCCGGTCGGCAGGGCAGCAAAATGAGCAGTTCTTC.

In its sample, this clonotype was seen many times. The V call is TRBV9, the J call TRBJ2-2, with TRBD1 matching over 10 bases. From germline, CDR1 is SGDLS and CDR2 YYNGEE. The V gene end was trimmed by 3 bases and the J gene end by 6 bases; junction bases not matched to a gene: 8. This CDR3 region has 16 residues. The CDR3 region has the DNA TGTGCCAGCAGCGGAGGGGGGACAGGGGTTTCCGGGGAGCTGTTTTTT. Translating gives CASSGGGTGVSGELFF.